This T cell receptor beta chain originates from a study of molecular identifiers for immune sequencing clone quantification listed by TCRdb under 2018. Context from the whole study: For a replicate experiment, RNA from roughly 20,000 or 100,000 naive CD8 T cells was divided into five aliquots, and four of the five aliquots were sequenced. The study was a methods study using CD8 T cells to benchmark molecular-identifier clustering-based TCR repertoire sequencing (MIDCIRS) and TCR RNA copy counting.

Remarks on this clonotype: No cognate antigen has been identified for it. No much larger clone exists at a distance of one base, and base qualities are not known.

The cysteine opens and the phenylalanine closes a CDR3 of 16 amino acids. Just CDR3 DNA is preserved here, 48 bases in frame from base 1. Trimmed from V: 4 bases; trimmed from J: 7 bases; junction bases lacking a gene match: 10. Library prep was done by PCR. For sequencing, a NextSeq 500 was employed. Bulk TCR libraries were made following a previously described method, with the TCR primers given in Table S5. Purification of total RNA was performed with the Qiagen AllPrep DNA/RNA kit. Reads from multiple sequencing runs of the same library were pooled before analysis. The authors processed their data as follows. Reads were retained only if their TCR constant sequence matched exactly, and those retained reads were trimmed to 150 nt and grouped according to their 12-nt molecular barcodes. Reads inside each barcode group were sub-clustered using a 15% Levenshtein threshold, and a quality-weighted consensus sequence was constructed for each RNA molecule. Non-functional sequences were filtered out, along with any lower-count sequence sitting one edit away from another sequence. Barcode sub-clusters with fewer than 20% of the maximum read count were removed, based on fitting two negative binomial distributions. Starting from the raw public reads, TCRdb applied fastp trimming at Q25, assembled clones with MiXCR and retained in-frame beta chains. Rows with one shared CDR3 protein collapse into an entry with the most common genes and DNA. TCRdb, rather than the study authors, made the V and J calls. The sample table contains 85,000 to 90,000 distinct CDR3 sequences; only one count was recorded for about 23% of them. The ten largest account for about 0.8% of the sample.

Overall results and qualifications from the work: Highly expanded clone sizes could be underestimated because identical TCR molecules may share a barcode. About 3 recovered TCR RNA copies per cell were obtained by modeling, versus about 10 by digital PCR, implying a capture efficiency of approximately 27%. Spiked-in Jurkat TCR RNA (around 9 copies' worth), which is not part of the donor repertoire, was contained in the naive libraries. Spiked-in Jurkat TCR RNA equal to a single cell's worth was reported to be detectable even within 1,100,000 naive CD8 T cells. In CMV-specific effector cells, over 99% of molecules were held by clones above 20 RNA copies, whereas under 1% of molecules were held by such clones in naive cells. When barcode sub-clustering was omitted, TCR diversity was inflated by chimeric consensus sequences, with chimeras reaching as high as 47%.

Libraries of naive CD8 T cells were built from anywhere between roughly 18,000 and 1,000,000 sorted cells, with 10%, 30% or 50% of the purified RNA used. Naive CD8 T cells were FACS-sorted as CD8+CD4-CCR7+CD45RA+ on a BD FACSAria II into RLT Plus buffer. Detection sensitivity was tested by spiking Jurkat RNA equal to around 11 TCR copies' worth into samples containing roughly 17,000-1,100,000 naive CD8 T cells. Enrichment of CD8 T cells was performed with RosetteSep CD8+ T Cell Enrichment Cocktail and Ficoll-Paque, after which ACK red cell lysis was carried out. Sequencing input: naive CD8+ T cells from blood, with Jurkat cell RNA spiked in. The cell subset or site label, read with the paper, signifies: FACS-sorted CD8+CD4-CCR7+CD45RA+ naive T cells. This sequence originates from a human donor in good health. Some libraries in this study had Jurkat cell RNA spiked in. The chain links TRBV12-3 or TRBV12-4 with TRBJ2-1; 10 junctional bases match TRBD1. The CDR3 protein: CASSSPGTGAGNEQFF. The sequenced DNA is TGTGCCAGCAGTTCCCCCGGGACAGGGGCTGGTAATGAGCAGTTCTTC.